These 26 T cell receptor beta chains came from one sample sequenced in a study of human T cells and chemical hapten exposure listed by TCRdb under 2021. Library construction relied on RACE. Sequencing took place on a NextSeq 500. TCRdb ran its own pipeline on the public reads, namely fastp trimming at Q25 and MiXCR clone calling, and kept in-frame beta chains. All rows with the same CDR3 protein become a single entry with the most common DNA and genes. In all, the sample holds roughly 130,000 distinct CDR3 sequences, and roughly 9% of those were seen once. Around 1.9% of the sample is held by the ten biggest clonotypes. Read against the paper, the sample's time point label means: healthy volunteer bleed at 2 weeks. Total RNA was extracted from unfractionated whole blood collected in Tempus Blood RNA tubes. The material sequenced was whole blood. The receptors shown here come from a male donor in good health. Some clones in this sample may be carry-over from other donors' samples.

V and J are TRBV10-3 and TRBJ2-7; the match to TRBD2 covers 13 bases. Per the germline V gene, CDR1 is ENHRY and CDR2 is SYGVKD. This CDR3 is 15 amino acids long. V was pared by 3 bases and J by 2 bases, with 1 base of the junction left unmatched. CDR3 amino acids: CAISETSGGAYEQYF. The CDR3 bases are TGTGCCATCAGTGAAACTAGCGGGGGGGCCTACGAGCAGTACTTC.

Here the CDR3 DNA reads TGTGCCAGCAGCCAAGGTCGAGACAGTCGGACGGACGAGCAGTACTTC. This gives the protein CASSQGRDSRTDEQYF. The chain has TRBV3-1 and TRBJ2-7; maybe TRBD1 (5 bases). V shed 1 base and J shed 5 bases, with 18 bases lying between them. The germline gives CDR1 LGHDT, CDR2 YNNKEL (reference sequence). The CDR3 extends over 16 amino acids.

This clonotype was counted many times. The chain recombines TRBV20-1 with TRBJ2-7; tentative D call: TRBD2 (6 bases). This CDR3 comprises 12 residues. The ends were cut back, 5 bases at V and 3 bases at J, with 11 bases in the middle. Per the germline V gene, CDR1 is DFQATT and CDR2 is SNEGSKA (reference sequence). CDR3 sequence: CSAGRGLYEQYF. The DNA for the CDR3 is TGCAGTGCTGGCCGGGGACTCTACGAGCAGTACTTC.

The chain links TRBV29-1 to TRBJ2-7; TRBD1 matches 8 bases. V shed 7 bases, J shed 5 bases, and the junction held 10 bases outside the gene matches. The CDR3 has 13 amino acids. Germline loops: CDR1 SQVTM, CDR2 ANQGSEA. The CDR3 region has the DNA TGCAGCGGACTGCCGGGACAGGAAGACGAGCAGTACTTC. Residues: CSGLPGQEDEQYF.

This clonotype was recorded many times. V usage is TRBV7-9 and J usage is TRBJ2-6; the D gene is possibly TRBD2 (6 bases). Between the trimmed V and J ends, which lost 5 bases and 0 bases, there was a span of 20 bases. The CDR3 contains 19 residues. Germline CDR1 is SEHNR and CDR2 is FQNEAQ (reference sequence). CDR3 sequence: CASSPGGVRVGSGANVLTF. The CDR3 coding sequence is TGTGCCAGCAGCCCTGGAGGGGTCAGGGTAGGCTCTGGGGCCAACGTCCTGACTTTC.

Concerning this clonotype: A clone one base away is much larger, so this may be a read error. The chain uses TRBV20-1 and TRBJ2-7; 9 bases map to TRBD2. Germline assignment: CDR1 DFQATT and CDR2 SNEGSKA (reference sequence). Trimming at V came to 4 bases and at J to 3 bases, leaving 7 bases not matched to a gene. There are 14 residues in the CDR3. CDR3 amino acids: CSANHGTSNYEQYF. The CDR3 region has the DNA TGCAGTGCTAATCACGGGACTAGCAACTACGAGCAGTACTTC.

The rearrangement joins TRBV5-1 to TRBJ2-7; D gene ambiguous. Trimming pared 4 bases from V and 2 bases from J, leaving 16 bases between. This CDR3 comprises 15 residues. Germline-derived CDR1 and CDR2 are SGHRS and YFSETQ. CDR3: CASSLKVDGPYEQYF. In nucleotides, the CDR3 is TGCGCCAGCAGCCTGAAAGTGGACGGACCCTACGAGCAGTACTTC.

In its sample, this clonotype was seen many times. V usage is TRBV27 and J usage is TRBJ2-7; D is unresolved. This CDR3 region has 13 residues. In germline, CDR1 is MNHEY, CDR2 SMNVEV (reference sequence). V lost 3 bases and J 1 base, leaving 7 bases between the germline ends. CDR3 sequence: CASSFTVSYEQYF. Written as DNA, the CDR3 is TGTGCCAGCAGTTTTACGGTTTCCTACGAGCAGTACTTC.

The table lists this clonotype with many counts. The gene calls are TRBV20-1 and TRBJ2-7; D might be TRBD1 (6 bases). The germline V gene has CDR1 DFQATT and CDR2 SNEGSKA (reference sequence). This CDR3 contains 13 residues. V was pared by 3 bases and J by 2 bases, with 11 bases between. CDR3 nucleotide sequence: TGCAGTGCTAGGAACAGGGACCCCTACGAGCAGTACTTC. Protein product: CSARNRDPYEQYF.

The rearrangement uses TRBV5-4 and TRBJ1-2; 7 nucleotides agree with TRBD1. The CDR3 is made up of 14 amino acids. Germline V gene sequence: CDR1 SGHNT, CDR2 YYREEE (reference sequence). The J segment lost 8 bases and the V segment lost 0 bases, leaving 7 bases of the junction unmatched. CDR3 loop: CASSLEQGGQGYTF. The DNA of the CDR3 is TGTGCCAGCAGCTTGGAGCAGGGGGGGCAGGGCTACACCTTC.

The rearrangement uses TRBV13 and TRBJ2-5; D perhaps matches TRBD1 (6 bases). V gave up 5 bases and J gave up 5 bases, with 18 bases separating them. In germline, CDR1 is PRHDT, CDR2 FYEKMQ (reference sequence). This CDR3 region has 15 residues. CDR3 region: CASSPTGMGAETQYF. In DNA, the CDR3 is TGTGCCAGCAGCCCCACAGGGATGGGGGCGGAGACCCAGTACTTC. Complete variable domain (other parts from reference TRBV13 and TRBJ2-5): AAGVIQSPRHLIKEKRETATLKCYPIPRHDTVYWYQQGPGQDPQFLISFYEKMQSDKGSIPDRFSAQQFSDYHSELNMSSLELGDSALYFCASSPTGMGAETQYFGPGTRLLVL.

The chain carries TRBV15 and TRBJ2-1; D unclear. Looked up from germline, CDR1 is LNHNV and CDR2 is YYDKDF (reference sequence). Deletions cut 0 bases from V and 0 bases from J, with 9 bases between. This CDR3 is 16 amino acids long. In DNA form, the CDR3 reads TGTGCCACCAGCAGAGACGGTGGGATCTCCTACAATGAGCAGTTCTTC. This translates into CATSRDGGISYNEQFF.

This clonotype was found many times. The gene calls are TRBV20-1 and TRBJ1-1; TRBD1 is a possible D gene (6 bases). The germline V gene encodes CDR1 DFQATT and CDR2 SNEGSKA (reference sequence). V lost 6 bases and J 1 base, leaving 15 bases between the germline ends. The CDR3 sequence is 14 residues long. The CDR3 DNA is TGCAGTGCCTCTCGGGGACACAAGAACACTGAAGCTTTCTTT. It codes for CSASRGHKNTEAFF.

CDR3 bases: TGTGCTAGTGGTTTGGTATTCCGGGCCCGGAGGGCCGGGGAGCTGTTTTTT. Residues: CASGLVFRARRAGELFF. The rearrangement uses TRBV12-5 and TRBJ2-2; weak D call: TRBD2 (6 bases). V gave up 0 bases and J gave up 6 bases, with 17 bases separating them. Germline CDR1 is LGHNT and CDR2 is FRNRAP. This CDR3 spans 17 amino acids.

This clonotype occurred a few times. The CDR3 sequence is CASSQVPVSSSGANVLTF. DNA for the CDR3: TGTGCCAGCAGCCAAGTCCCAGTTTCCTCCTCTGGGGCCAACGTCCTGACTTTC. The rearrangement links TRBV4-2 to TRBJ2-6; D remains ambiguous. This CDR3 has 18 residues. CDR1 and CDR2 (germline): LGHNA, YNFKEQ. The V and J ends lost 1 base and 0 bases respectively, with 13 bases between them.

This clonotype showed up many times. V and J are TRBV25-1 and TRBJ2-6, with 7 nucleotides matching TRBD1. CDR1 is MGHDK, CDR2 SYGVNS, per germline. The CDR3 sequence is 17 residues long. With 6 bases clipped from V and 0 bases from J, the junction kept 8 bases outside the gene matches. CDR3 in DNA: TGTGCCAGCAGATCCGGGACAGCTATCTCTGGGGCCAACGTCCTGACTTTC. Translation: CASRSGTAISGANVLTF.

This chain connects TRBV10-3 to TRBJ2-1, with D maybe TRBD1 (5 bases). CDR1 and CDR2 (germline): ENHRY, SYGVKD. V was pared by 7 bases and J by 2 bases, with 15 bases between. The CDR3 sequence is 15 residues long. CDR3 DNA sequence: TGTGCCATCAAGGCACCGGCAGGGACCTACAATGAGCAGTTCTTC. This codes for CAIKAPAGTYNEQFF.

The table lists this clonotype with many counts. The V and J genes are TRBV4-3 and TRBJ1-2; 9 bases match TRBD1. Germline trimming cut 4 bases from V and 4 bases from J; bases unmatched to any gene: 7. Germline V gene lookup returns CDR1 LGHNA and CDR2 YSLEER. The CDR3 runs to 15 residues. CDR3: CASSPGTGSTYGYTF. DNA of the CDR3: TGCGCCAGCAGCCCAGGGACAGGGTCGACCTATGGCTACACCTTC.

The chain uses TRBV12-3 or TRBV12-4 and TRBJ1-1; TRBD1 matches at 8 bases. The CDR3 has 16 residues. V was pared by 0 bases and J by 0 bases, with 3 bases of the junction left unmatched. CDR3 DNA: TGTGCCAGCAGTTTAGCGACAGGGGATATGAACACTGAAGCTTTCTTT. Translated: CASSLATGDMNTEAFF.

The table lists this clonotype with many counts. J is TRBJ2-3 and V is TRBV4-2, with a tentative D call TRBD1 (5 bases). Germline values: CDR1 LGHNA, CDR2 YNFKEQ. The germline V and J ends were trimmed by 4 bases and 6 bases, with 17 bases remaining between them. CDR3 length equals 15 residues. The CDR3, as DNA: TGTGCCAGCAGCCCCCTGAGCACAGGTTCGGATACGCAGTATTTT. As protein: CASSPLSTGSDTQYF.

This clonotype was found many times. This chain's CDR3 is CASSALYEQYF. The CDR3 coding sequence is TGTGCCAGCAGTGCTTTATACGAGCAGTACTTC. The chain employs TRBV28 and TRBJ2-7, with D hard to call. V shed 5 bases and J shed 4 bases, with 6 bases lying between them. The germline gives CDR1 MDHEN, CDR2 SYDVKM. The CDR3 is 11 amino acids.

This clonotype was seen a handful of times. The chain has TRBV11-2 and TRBJ2-1; D assignment may be TRBD1 or TRBD2 (5 bases each). The germline gives CDR1 SGHAT, CDR2 FQNNGV. V was trimmed by 5 bases and J by 4 bases, leaving 15 bases between them. CDR3 size: 15 residues. Here the CDR3 reads CASSVSGTRYNEQFF. The DNA of the CDR3 is TGTGCCAGCAGCGTATCCGGGACGCGGTACAATGAGCAGTTCTTC.

The J gene is TRBJ2-1, the V gene TRBV13, with TRBD1 matching 9 bases. V shed 0 bases, J shed 3 bases, and the junction held 6 bases outside the gene matches. Germline CDR1 reads PRHDT; CDR2 reads FYEKMQ (reference sequence). The CDR3 runs 17 residues. CDR3 sequence (DNA): TGTGCCAGCAGCTTAGGACAGGGGGCGAATATCTACAATGAGCAGTTCTTC. It translates to CASSLGQGANIYNEQFF.

The chain is built from TRBV5-6 and TRBJ2-3; tentatively, D is TRBD2 (6 bases). Trimming shortened V by 3 bases and J by 1 base, and 15 bases separated the two germline ends. This CDR3 is built from 16 residues. The germline gives CDR1 SGHDT, CDR2 YYEEEE. The CDR3 sequence is CASSSRMEGRTDTQYF. The CDR3 DNA sequence: TGTGCCAGCAGCTCCCGCATGGAGGGACGCACAGATACGCAGTATTTT.

This sequence joins TRBV7-2 and TRBJ1-5; weak D call: TRBD1 (5 bases). There are 15 residues in the CDR3. The germline CDR1 and CDR2 sequences are SGHTA and FQGNSA. V lost 2 bases, J lost 3 bases, and 11 bases lay in between. The CDR3 region has the DNA TGTGCCAGCAGCTTACAGGGCCAGGCCAATCAGCCCCAGCATTTT. Amino acid sequence: CASSLQGQANQPQHF.

This clonotype has a handful of counts. The CDR3 loop reads CASSPTGGGNTIYF. CDR3 in DNA: TGTGCCAGCAGTCCAACAGGGGGAGGAAACACCATATATTTT. This chain links TRBV6-5 with TRBJ1-3; 8 bases match TRBD1. The trim removed 5 bases at V and 4 bases at J, leaving 4 bases unmatched. Germline CDR1 and CDR2: MNHEY and SVGAGI. This CDR3 spans 14 amino acids.